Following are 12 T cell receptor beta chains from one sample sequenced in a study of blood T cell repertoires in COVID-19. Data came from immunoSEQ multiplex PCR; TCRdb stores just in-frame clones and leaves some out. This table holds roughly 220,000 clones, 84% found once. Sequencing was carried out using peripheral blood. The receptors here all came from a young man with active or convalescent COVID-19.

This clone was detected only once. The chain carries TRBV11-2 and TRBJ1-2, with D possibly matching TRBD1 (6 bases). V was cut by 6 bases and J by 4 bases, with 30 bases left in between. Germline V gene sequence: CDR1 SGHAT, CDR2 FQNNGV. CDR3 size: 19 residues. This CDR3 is CASRSSFPTNREESYGYTF. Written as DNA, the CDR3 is TGTGCCAGCAGGTCCTCCTTCCCTACCAACAGGGAAGAAAGCTATGGCTACACCTTC.

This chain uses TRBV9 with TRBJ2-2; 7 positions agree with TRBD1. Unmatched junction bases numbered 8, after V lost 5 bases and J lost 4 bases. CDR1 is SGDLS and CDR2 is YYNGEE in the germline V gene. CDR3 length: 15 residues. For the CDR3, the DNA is TGTGCCAGCAGGGGAACAGGGGCGGGCACCGGGGAGCTGTTTTTT. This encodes CASRGTGAGTGELFF.

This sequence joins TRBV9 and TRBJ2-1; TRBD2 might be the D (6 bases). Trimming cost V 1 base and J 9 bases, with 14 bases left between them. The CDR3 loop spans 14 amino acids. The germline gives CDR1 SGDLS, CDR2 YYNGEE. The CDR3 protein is CASSVMGGGGEQFF. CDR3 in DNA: TGTGCCAGCAGCGTAATGGGGGGAGGAGGTGAGCAGTTCTTC.

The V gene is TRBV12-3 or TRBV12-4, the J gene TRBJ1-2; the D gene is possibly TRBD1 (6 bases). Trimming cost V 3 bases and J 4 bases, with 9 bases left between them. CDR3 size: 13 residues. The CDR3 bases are TGTGCCAGCAGTTTGGGCAGGGGCTATGGCTACACCTTC. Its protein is CASSLGRGYGYTF.

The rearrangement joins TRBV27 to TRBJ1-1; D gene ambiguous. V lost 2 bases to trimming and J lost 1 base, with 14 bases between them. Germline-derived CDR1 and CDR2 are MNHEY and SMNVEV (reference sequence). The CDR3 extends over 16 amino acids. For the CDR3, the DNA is TGTGCCAGCAGTTTACGGTCCGCGCGGTCGAACACTGAAGCTTTCTTT. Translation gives CASSLRSARSNTEAFF.

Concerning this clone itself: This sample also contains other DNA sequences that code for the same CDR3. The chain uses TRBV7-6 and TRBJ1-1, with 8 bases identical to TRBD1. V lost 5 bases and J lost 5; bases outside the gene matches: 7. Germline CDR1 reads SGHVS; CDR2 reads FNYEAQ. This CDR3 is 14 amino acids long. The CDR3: CASSPNRGGTEAFF. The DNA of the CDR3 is TGTGCCAGCAGCCCAAACAGGGGGGGGACTGAAGCTTTCTTT.

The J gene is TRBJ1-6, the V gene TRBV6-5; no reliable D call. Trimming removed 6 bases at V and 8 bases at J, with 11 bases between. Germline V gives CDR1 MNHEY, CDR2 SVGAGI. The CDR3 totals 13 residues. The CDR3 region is CASRFGRDSPLHF. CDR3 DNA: TGTGCCAGCAGGTTTGGGCGGGATTCACCCCTCCACTTT.

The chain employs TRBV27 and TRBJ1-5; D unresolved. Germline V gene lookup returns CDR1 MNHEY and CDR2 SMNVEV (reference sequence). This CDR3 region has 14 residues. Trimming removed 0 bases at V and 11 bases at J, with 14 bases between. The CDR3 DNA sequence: TGTGCCAGCAGTTTATCGAGTAGGGAGTCGACCCAGCATTTT. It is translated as CASSLSSRESTQHF.

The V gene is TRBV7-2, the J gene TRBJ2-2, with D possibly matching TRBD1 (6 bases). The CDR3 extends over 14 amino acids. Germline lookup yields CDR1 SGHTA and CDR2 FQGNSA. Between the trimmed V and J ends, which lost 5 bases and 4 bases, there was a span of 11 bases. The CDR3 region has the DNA TGTGCCAGCAGCCCCCAGACAGGCACCGGGGAGCTGTTTTTT. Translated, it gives CASSPQTGTGELFF.

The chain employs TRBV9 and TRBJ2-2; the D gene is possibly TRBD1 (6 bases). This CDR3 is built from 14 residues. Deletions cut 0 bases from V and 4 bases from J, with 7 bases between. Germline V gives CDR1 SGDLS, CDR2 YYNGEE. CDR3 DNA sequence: TGTGCCAGCAGCGTAGAAGGGGGCACCGGGGAGCTGTTTTTT. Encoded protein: CASSVEGGTGELFF.

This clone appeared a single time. The CDR3 DNA reads TGTGCCAGCACGGCGGGGAGGGGCACAGATACGCAGTATTTT. Translating it yields CASTAGRGTDTQYF. The chain carries TRBV6-5 and TRBJ2-3, with 7 nucleotides matching TRBD2. Germline lookup yields CDR1 MNHEY and CDR2 SVGAGI. The trim removed 7 bases at V and 1 base at J, leaving 5 bases unmatched. This CDR3 is 14 amino acids long.

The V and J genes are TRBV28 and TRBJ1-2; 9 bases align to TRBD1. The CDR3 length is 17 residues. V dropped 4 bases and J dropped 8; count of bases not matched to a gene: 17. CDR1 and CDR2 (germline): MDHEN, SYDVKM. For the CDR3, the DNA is TGTGCCAGCAGTTCCCGTGGGACAGGGTGGCGGCGGGCGGGCTACACCTTC. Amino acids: CASSSRGTGWRRAGYTF.